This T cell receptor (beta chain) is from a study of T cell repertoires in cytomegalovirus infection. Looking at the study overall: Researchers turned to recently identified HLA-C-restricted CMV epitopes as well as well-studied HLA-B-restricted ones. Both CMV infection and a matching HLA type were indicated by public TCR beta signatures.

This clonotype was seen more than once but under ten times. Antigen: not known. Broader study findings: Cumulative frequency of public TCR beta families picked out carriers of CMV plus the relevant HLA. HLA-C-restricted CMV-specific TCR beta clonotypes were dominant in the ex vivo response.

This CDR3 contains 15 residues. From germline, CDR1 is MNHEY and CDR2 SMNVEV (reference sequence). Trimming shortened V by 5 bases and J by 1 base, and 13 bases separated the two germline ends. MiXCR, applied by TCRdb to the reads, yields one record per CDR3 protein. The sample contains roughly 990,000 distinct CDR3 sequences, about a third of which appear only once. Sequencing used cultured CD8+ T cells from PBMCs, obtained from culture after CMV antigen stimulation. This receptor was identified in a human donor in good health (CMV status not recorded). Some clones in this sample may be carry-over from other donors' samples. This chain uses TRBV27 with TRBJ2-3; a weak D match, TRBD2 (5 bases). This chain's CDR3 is CASSLGMVGTDTQYF. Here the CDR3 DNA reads TGTGCCAGCAGTCTCGGGATGGTGGGCACAGATACGCAGTATTTT.